This is a list of T cell receptor beta chains from one sample in a study of regulatory T cells in long-lasting Graves disease. TCRdb used MiXCR to reprocess the multiplex PCR reads, holding one entry per CDR3 protein. Of about 320,000 distinct CDR3 sequences in the sample, more than 15% were seen once. Source: peripheral blood mononuclear cells (PBMCs), taken at new diagnosis, from a patient treated with antithyroid drugs. All receptors derive from a female donor with Graves disease. CDR3s include the opening cysteine and the closing phenylalanine or tryptophan. The D gene is left open where the match is weak. Clone size is given for some rows only: seen once, a few or many times, or a class if the clone is expanded.

.,many,TRBJ1-5,TRBV12-3/TRBV12-4,15,TGTGCCAGCAGCCGTGGGCACCCTAGCAATCAGCCCCAGCATTTT,CASSRGHPSNQPQHF
.,many,TRBJ1-5,TRBV20-1,9,TGCAGTGTCGGTCAGCCCCAGCATTTT,CSVGQPQHF
.,few,TRBJ1-6,TRBV18,16,TGTGCCAGCTCACAGGATTCGGAGGGGTATAATTCACCCCTCCACTTT,CASSQDSEGYNSPLHF
TRBD2,.,TRBJ2-7,TRBV3-1,17,TGTGCCAGCAGCCAAGGCGCTCTTAGCGGGAGCTCCTACGAGCAGTACTTC,CASSQGALSGSSYEQYF
TRBD2,many,TRBJ2-5,TRBV7-9,15,TGTGCCAGCAGCACGACTAGCGGGCGACAAGAGACCCAGTACTTC,CASSTTSGRQETQYF
.,many,TRBJ2-1,TRBV6-4,16,TGTGCCAGCAGTCTCGAGGGTCCTCTTACCTACAATGAGCAGTTCTTC,CASSLEGPLTYNEQFF
.,many,TRBJ1-2,TRBV7-3,13,TGTGCCAGCAGCCCAAACCCCAACTATGGCTACACCTTC,CASSPNPNYGYTF
TRBD1,.,TRBJ1-5,TRBV20-1,15,TGCAGTGCTAGGTCGGACAGGGCCTCGGGCCAGCCCCAGCATTTT,CSARSDRASGQPQHF
TRBD2,many,TRBJ2-5,TRBV2,14,TGTGCCTGCCCCCGGGGACTAGAACGGAAGACCCAGTACTTC,CACPRGLERKTQYF
.,.,TRBJ1-2,TRBV12-3/TRBV12-4,14,TGTGCCAGCAGTCTCGGGATTTCTAACTATGGCTACACCTTC,CASSLGISNYGYTF
.,.,TRBJ2-7,TRBV19,16,TGTGCCAGTAGCCCCGGAGGGGGGGCAGGAGTAGGCGAGCAGTACTTC,CASSPGGGAGVGEQYF
.,many,TRBJ1-1,TRBV5-1,16,TGCGCCAGCAGCTTGGAGGTGGCCGGTGGAGGGGTGAATGCTTTCTTT,CASSLEVAGGGVNAFF
.,.,TRBJ1-2,TRBV4-1,15,TGCGCCAGCAGCCGCGGAGAGGAGACCTCCCCCTACTACACCTTC,CASSRGEETSPYYTF
.,many,TRBJ1-1,TRBV10-3,13,TGTGCCATCAGTGAGTCGGGAGCTACTGAAGCTTTCTTT,CAISESGATEAFF
.,many,TRBJ1-1,TRBV30,17,TGTGCCTGGAGTTCGGGACAAGCGACCCTTCGGAACACTGAAGCTTTCTTT,CAWSSGQATLRNTEAFF
.,.,TRBJ1-4,TRBV7-9,14,TGTGCCAGCAGCTACAGTCTGGGACGGGAAAAACTGTTTTTT,CASSYSLGREKLFF
.,many,TRBJ1-2,TRBV6-1,11,TGTGCCAGCAGCCGCGGGGGGGGCTACACCTTC,CASSRGGGYTF
.,.,TRBJ2-3,TRBV11-3,19,TGTGCCAGCAGCGCCGGGACAGGGGTCGCGGGAGGGAGGACAGATACGCAGTATTTT,CASSAGTGVAGGRTDTQYF
TRBD1,few,TRBJ2-5,TRBV2,14,TGCGCCAGCAGCCACTTACAGGGGTCAGAGACCCAGTACTTC,CASSHLQGSETQYF
.,many,TRBJ2-2,TRBV7-6,14,TGTGCCAGCGAATTGAGGGATGGGTCCGGGGAGCTGTTTTTT,CASELRDGSGELFF
.,.,TRBJ2-3,TRBV3-1,14,TGTGCCAGCTCTAGGCGCGAGGTCACAGATACGCAGTATTTT,CASSRREVTDTQYF
.,few,TRBJ1-3,TRBV28,11,TGTGCCAGCACCTACCGCAGGGACATATATTTT,CASTYRRDIYF
.,many,TRBJ2-1,TRBV11-2,15,TGTGCCAGCGCCCCCGGGGGCGGGAGTAATGATGAGCAGTTCTTC,CASAPGGGSNDEQFF
.,many,TRBJ1-1,TRBV12-3/TRBV12-4,15,TGTGCCAGCAGTTTATATGAACGGGTGAACACTGAAGCTTTCTTT,CASSLYERVNTEAFF
TRBD1,many,TRBJ1-6,TRBV6-5,16,TGTGCCAGCAGTTACTCACAGGGGGCAGGGAATTCACCCCTCCACTTT,CASSYSQGAGNSPLHF
.,many,TRBJ2-6,TRBV12-3/TRBV12-4,18,TGTGCCAGCAGTTTAAGGGCAGCCCGTCTATCTGGGGCCAACGTCCTGACTTTC,CASSLRAARLSGANVLTF
.,many,TRBJ1-2,TRBV11-3,16,TGTGCCAGCAGCTTAGACCCGACAGCGCAGTCCTATGGCTACACCTTC,CASSLDPTAQSYGYTF
TRBD1,many,TRBJ2-7,TRBV7-9,14,TGTGCCAGCAGCGGCGACAGGGGAGGAGGCGAGCAGTACTTC,CASSGDRGGGEQYF
TRBD1,.,TRBJ2-2,TRBV9,15,TGTGCCAGCAGCGTAGTGACAGGGGGGCCCGGGGAGCTGTTTTTT,CASSVVTGGPGELFF
TRBD2,.,TRBJ2-5,TRBV4-1,13,TGCGCCAGCAGCCAGGGGGGGCGGGAGGCCCAGTACTTC,CASSQGGREAQYF
TRBD2,.,TRBJ2-7,TRBV11-2,15,TGTGCCAGCAGCTTGGGACTAGCGGGATACTATGAGCAGTACTTC,CASSLGLAGYYEQYF
.,many,TRBJ2-1,TRBV11-2,12,TGTGCCAGCACCCTCGGTTTGGATCCGCCGGGCTTC,CASTLGLDPPGF
.,.,TRBJ2-7,TRBV5-1,19,TGCGCCCGCAGCTTCTCCACGGCTACTATGATTTACCCATCCTACGAGCAGTACTTC,CARSFSTATMIYPSYEQYF
.,many,TRBJ2-1,TRBV2,14,TGTGCCAGCAAAGCCCTGGGGGGCTACAATGAGCAGTTCTTC,CASKALGGYNEQFF
.,many,TRBJ1-3,TRBV11-3,14,TGTGCCAGCAGCTTATCTGGGGTTGGAAACACCATATATTTT,CASSLSGVGNTIYF
.,many,TRBJ2-5,TRBV6-1,14,TGTGCCAGCAGTGGAAGACCCGCCCAAGAGACCCAGTACTTC,CASSGRPAQETQYF
TRBD1,.,TRBJ1-5,TRBV19,18,TGTGCCAGTAGTATTTTCCCCCGGGACAGAAATAGCAATCAGCCCCAGCATTTT,CASSIFPRDRNSNQPQHF
.,many,TRBJ1-5,TRBV20-1,13,TGCAGTGCTAGGGGGGCCGGCAATCAGCCCCAGCATTTT,CSARGAGNQPQHF
TRBD2,many,TRBJ2-7,TRBV20-1,15,TGCAGTGCTAGAAAACTAGCGGAGATAACCTACGAGCAGTACTTC,CSARKLAEITYEQYF
TRBD1,many,TRBJ2-7,TRBV19,15,TGTGCCAGTAGTTCGACCGGGACAGGGGCTTTTGAGCAGTACTTC,CASSSTGTGAFEQYF
.,.,TRBJ1-5,TRBV6-2/TRBV6-3,18,TGTGCCAGCAGTTACTCCAGGGGTAAAGGTTCGGGCAATCAGCCCCAGCATTTT,CASSYSRGKGSGNQPQHF
.,many,TRBJ2-4,TRBV28,13,TGTGCCAGCAGCCCCCCTTCTGATGGCATTCAGTACTTC,CASSPPSDGIQYF
.,many,TRBJ2-7,TRBV5-1,16,TGCGCCAGCAGCTTGTTCAAGTCCGACTCTGTCTACGAGCAGTACTTC,CASSLFKSDSVYEQYF
TRBD1,few,TRBJ2-5,TRBV15,14,TGTGCCACCAGTCCGGGACAGGGTCAAGAGACCCAGTACTTC,CATSPGQGQETQYF
.,many,TRBJ1-2,TRBV18,13,TGTGCCAGCTCACCTTACTCAGGCGATGGCTACACCTTC,CASSPYSGDGYTF
TRBD2,.,TRBJ2-2,TRBV5-1,16,TGCGCCAGCAGCCTGACTAGCGGGGCCAGCACCGGGGAGCTGTTTTTT,CASSLTSGASTGELFF
TRBD2,many,TRBJ2-7,TRBV12-3/TRBV12-4,13,TGTGCCAGCAGCTTTAGCGGGACCTACGAGCAGTACTTC,CASSFSGTYEQYF
.,few,TRBJ1-5,TRBV15,13,TGTGCCACCAGCGGAATGCCGGATCAGCCCCAGCATTTT,CATSGMPDQPQHF
.,few,TRBJ2-5,TRBV20-1,16,TGCAGTGCTAGAGAAGCAGGGACCTATCCACAAGAGACCCAGTACTTC,CSAREAGTYPQETQYF
.,.,TRBJ2-5,TRBV11-2,16,TGTGCCAGCAGCTTAAAGACGGCCGGGCTAGCCGGGACCCAGTACTTC,CASSLKTAGLAGTQYF
.,.,TRBJ2-1,TRBV20-1,12,TGCAGTGCTACGAGACAGTCTAATGAGCAGTTCTTC,CSATRQSNEQFF
.,many,TRBJ2-2,TRBV29-1,11,TGCAGCGTTGAAGGGCGAGGGGAGCTGTTTTTT,CSVEGRGELFF
.,many,TRBJ2-1,TRBV18,13,TGTGCCAGCTCACACAGCGGCTACAATGAGCAGTTCTTC,CASSHSGYNEQFF
.,.,TRBJ2-5,TRBV28,17,TGTGCCAGCAGTTCCTCCACTAGGACACAATACCAAGAGACCCAGTACTTC,CASSSSTRTQYQETQYF
.,.,TRBJ2-2,TRBV18,15,TGTGCCAGCTCACCAGATCCGGGAGCAGACGGGGAGCTGTTTTTT,CASSPDPGADGELFF
TRBD2,many,TRBJ2-2,TRBV7-9,17,TGTGCCAGCAGCTTAGCTCCCCGGACTAGCGGCACCGGGGAGCTGTTTTTT,CASSLAPRTSGTGELFF
.,many,TRBJ2-1,TRBV28,15,TGTGCCAGCAGTCGCTCGGGGGGCGTAGCCAATGAGCAGTTCTTC,CASSRSGGVANEQFF
.,many,TRBJ2-7,TRBV12-3/TRBV12-4,11,TGTGCCAGCAGCCCCGGGGTCGTTGTGCACTTC,CASSPGVVVHF
TRBD2,many,TRBJ2-3,TRBV11-2,15,TGTGCCAGCAGCCTGGGACTACGATCGTCGGATACGCAGTATTTT,CASSLGLRSSDTQYF